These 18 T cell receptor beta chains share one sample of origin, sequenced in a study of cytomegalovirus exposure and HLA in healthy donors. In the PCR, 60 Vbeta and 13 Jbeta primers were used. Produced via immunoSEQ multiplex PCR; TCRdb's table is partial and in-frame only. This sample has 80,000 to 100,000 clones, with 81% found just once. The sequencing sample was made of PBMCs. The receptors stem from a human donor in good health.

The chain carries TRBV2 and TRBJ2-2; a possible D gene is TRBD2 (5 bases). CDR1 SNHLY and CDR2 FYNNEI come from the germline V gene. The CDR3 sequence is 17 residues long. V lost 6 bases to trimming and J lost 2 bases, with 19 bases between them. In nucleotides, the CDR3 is TGTGCCAGCAGCGACTTTGCCGGCGGGTTTAACACCGGGGAGCTGTTTTTT. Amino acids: CASSDFAGGFNTGELFF.

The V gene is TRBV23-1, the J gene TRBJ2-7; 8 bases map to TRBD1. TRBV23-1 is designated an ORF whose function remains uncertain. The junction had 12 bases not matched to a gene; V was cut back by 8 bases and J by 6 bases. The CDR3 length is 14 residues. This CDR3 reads CASGPPGDRSEQYF. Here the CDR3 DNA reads TGCGCCAGCGGCCCCCCAGGGGACAGGAGCGAGCAGTACTTC.

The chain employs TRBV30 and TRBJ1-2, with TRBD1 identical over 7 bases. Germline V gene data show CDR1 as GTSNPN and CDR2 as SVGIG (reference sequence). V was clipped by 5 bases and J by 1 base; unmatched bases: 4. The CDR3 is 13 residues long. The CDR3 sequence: CAWQDRNNYGYTF. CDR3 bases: TGTGCCTGGCAGGACAGGAATAACTATGGCTACACCTTC.

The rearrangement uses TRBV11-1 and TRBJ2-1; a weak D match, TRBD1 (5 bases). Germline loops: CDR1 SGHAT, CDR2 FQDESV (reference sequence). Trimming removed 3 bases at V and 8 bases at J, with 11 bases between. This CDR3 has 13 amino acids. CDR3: CASSLEGAYEQFF. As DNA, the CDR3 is TGTGCCAGCAGCTTGGAAGGGGCTTATGAGCAGTTCTTC.

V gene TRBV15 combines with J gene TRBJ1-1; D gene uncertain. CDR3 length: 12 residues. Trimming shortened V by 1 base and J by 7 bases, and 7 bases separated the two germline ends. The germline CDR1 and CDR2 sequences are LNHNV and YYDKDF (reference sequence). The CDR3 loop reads CATSRGANEAFF. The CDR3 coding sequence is TGTGCCACCAGCAGAGGGGCCAATGAAGCTTTCTTT.

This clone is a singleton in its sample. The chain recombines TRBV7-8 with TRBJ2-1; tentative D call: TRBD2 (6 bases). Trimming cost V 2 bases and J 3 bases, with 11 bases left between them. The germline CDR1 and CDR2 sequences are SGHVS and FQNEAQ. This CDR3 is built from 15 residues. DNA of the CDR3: TGTGCCAGCAGCTTAAGGAGGGCTCTCTACAATGAGCAGTTCTTC. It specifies CASSLRRALYNEQFF.

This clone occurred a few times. The DNA of the CDR3 is TGCGCCAGCAGCCAAGTGGACGTTAGCGTAAAGTATTTT. It translates to CASSQVDVSVKYF. The rearrangement joins TRBV4-1 to TRBJ2-3; D may be TRBD2 (5 bases). Trimming cost V 1 base and J 13 bases, with 15 bases left between them. Germline V gene lookup returns CDR1 MGHRA and CDR2 YSYEKL. CDR3 size: 13 residues.

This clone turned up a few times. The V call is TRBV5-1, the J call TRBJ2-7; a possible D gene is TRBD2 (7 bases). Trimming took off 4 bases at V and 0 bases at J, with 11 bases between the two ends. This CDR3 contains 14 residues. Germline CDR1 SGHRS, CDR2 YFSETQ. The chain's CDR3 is CASSARGASYEQYF. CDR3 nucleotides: TGCGCCAGCAGCGCCCGGGGGGCCTCCTACGAGCAGTACTTC.

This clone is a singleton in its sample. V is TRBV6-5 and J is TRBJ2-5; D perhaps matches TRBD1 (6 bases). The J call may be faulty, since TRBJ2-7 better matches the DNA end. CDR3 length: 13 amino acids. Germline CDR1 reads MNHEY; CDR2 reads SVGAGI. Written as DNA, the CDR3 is TGTGCCAGCAGTTCTGGCAGGGGATACGAGCAGTACTTC. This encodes CASSSGRGYEQYF.

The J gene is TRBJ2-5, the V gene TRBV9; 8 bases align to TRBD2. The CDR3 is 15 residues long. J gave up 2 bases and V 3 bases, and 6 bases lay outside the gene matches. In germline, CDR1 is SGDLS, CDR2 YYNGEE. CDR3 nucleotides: TGTGCCAGCAGCGGTGGGGTAGCGGGACAAGAGACCCAGTACTTC. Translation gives CASSGGVAGQETQYF.

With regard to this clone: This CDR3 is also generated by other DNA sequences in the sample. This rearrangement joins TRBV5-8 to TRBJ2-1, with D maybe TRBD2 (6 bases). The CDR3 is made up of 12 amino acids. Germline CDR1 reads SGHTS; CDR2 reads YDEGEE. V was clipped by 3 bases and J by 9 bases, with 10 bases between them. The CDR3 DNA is TGTGCCAGCAGCTGGGGAGGTACTGAGCAGTTCTTC. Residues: CASSWGGTEQFF.

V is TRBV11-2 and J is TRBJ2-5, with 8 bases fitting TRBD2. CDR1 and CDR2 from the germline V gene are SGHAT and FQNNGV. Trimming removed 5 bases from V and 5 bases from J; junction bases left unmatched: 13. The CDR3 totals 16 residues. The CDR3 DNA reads TGTGCCAGCAGCCCTCGTCCTAGCGGGTATTCGGAGACCCAGTACTTC. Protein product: CASSPRPSGYSETQYF.

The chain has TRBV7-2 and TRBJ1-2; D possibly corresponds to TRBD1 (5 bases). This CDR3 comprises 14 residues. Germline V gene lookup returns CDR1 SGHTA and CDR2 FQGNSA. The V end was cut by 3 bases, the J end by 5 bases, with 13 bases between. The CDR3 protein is CASSFGREGYGYTF. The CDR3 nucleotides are TGTGCCAGCAGCTTTGGCAGGGAGGGGTATGGCTACACCTTC.

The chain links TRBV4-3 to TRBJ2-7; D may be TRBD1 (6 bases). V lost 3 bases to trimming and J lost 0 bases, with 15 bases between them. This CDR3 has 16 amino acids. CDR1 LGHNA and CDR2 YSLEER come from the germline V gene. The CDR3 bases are TGCGCCAGCAGCCATGATCAGGGGTCGATCTCCTACGAGCAGTACTTC. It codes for CASSHDQGSISYEQYF.

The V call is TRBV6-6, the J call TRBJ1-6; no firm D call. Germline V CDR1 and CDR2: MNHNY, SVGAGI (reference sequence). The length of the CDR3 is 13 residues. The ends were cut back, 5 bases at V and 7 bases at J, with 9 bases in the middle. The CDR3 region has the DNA TGTGCCAGCAGTCGACTTTCAAATTCACCCCTCCACTTT. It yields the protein CASSRLSNSPLHF.

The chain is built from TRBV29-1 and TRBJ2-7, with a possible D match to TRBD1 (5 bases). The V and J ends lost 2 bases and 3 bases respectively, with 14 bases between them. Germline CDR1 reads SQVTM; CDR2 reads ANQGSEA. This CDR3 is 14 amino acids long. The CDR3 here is CSVEQGDLGYEQYF. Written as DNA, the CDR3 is TGCAGCGTTGAACAAGGGGATCTAGGCTACGAGCAGTACTTC.

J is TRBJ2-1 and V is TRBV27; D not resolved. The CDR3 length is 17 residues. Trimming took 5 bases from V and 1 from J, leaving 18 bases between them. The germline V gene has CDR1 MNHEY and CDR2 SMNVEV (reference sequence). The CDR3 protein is CASSLLYPTGSYNEQFF. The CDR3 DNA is TGTGCCAGCAGTCTTCTCTACCCCACCGGGTCCTACAATGAGCAGTTCTTC.

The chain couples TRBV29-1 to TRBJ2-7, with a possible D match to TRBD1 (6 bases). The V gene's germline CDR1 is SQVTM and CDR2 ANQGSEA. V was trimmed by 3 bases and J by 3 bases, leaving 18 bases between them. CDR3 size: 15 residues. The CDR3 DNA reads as TGCAGCGTTGATGGGGGCAGGGGTTCGGACTACGAGCAGTACTTC. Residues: CSVDGGRGSDYEQYF.